The 4 T cell receptor beta chains in this list originate from one sample, sequenced in a study of Graves' ophthalmopathy and Graves' hyperthyroidism listed by TCRdb under 2018. TCRdb lists the instrument as Illumina HiSeq 2000. For repertoire sequencing, TCR beta CDR3 regions were amplified from RNA transcripts. HTBI primers and the Qiagen OneStep RT-PCR kit were used in a first-round RT-PCR, which was followed by a second-round multiplex PCR, size selection and purification. TCRdb reanalyzed the raw reads on its own, using fastp at Q25 for trimming and MiXCR for clone calling, and kept in-frame beta chains. Rows with one shared CDR3 protein collapse into an entry with the most common genes and DNA. Recorded for this sample are some 750,000 distinct CDR3 sequences; 40% of them occurred a single time. Approximately 46% of the sample goes to the ten largest clones. The sequenced material came from peripheral blood. Every receptor here comes from an adult man with Graves' ophthalmopathy.

The rearrangement joins TRBV20-1 to TRBJ2-7; 7 positions agree with TRBD2. Germline V lookup: CDR1 DFQATT, CDR2 SNEGSKA (reference sequence). The V gene end was trimmed by 7 bases and the J gene end by 4 bases; junction bases not matched to a gene: 10. There are 13 residues in the CDR3. CDR3 bases: TGCAGTGATCAGGGCGGGAGTGGGTACGAGCAGTACTTC. Translating it yields CSDQGGSGYEQYF.

About this clonotype itself: Mismatch with germline at one junction end may stem from a read error. The V and J genes are TRBV7-3 and TRBJ2-5; TRBD2 matches 10 bases. This CDR3 region has 17 residues. Germline lookup yields CDR1 SGHTA and CDR2 FQGTGA. The CDR3 loop reads CASSQGRPSGRIGTQYF. CDR3 sequence (DNA): TGCGCCAGCAGCCAAGGGAGGCCTAGCGGGAGAATCGGGACCCAGTACTTC.

This clonotype has a count of ten or more. The rearrangement links TRBV24-1 to TRBJ1-5; maybe TRBD1 (5 bases). V was cut by 2 bases and J by 3 bases, with 7 bases left in between. Germline CDR1 KGHDR, CDR2 SFDVKD. This CDR3 has 14 residues. The CDR3 is CATSDSGPNQPQHF. The CDR3 DNA reads TGTGCCACCAGTGATTCAGGGCCCAATCAGCCCCAGCATTTT.

The V and J genes are TRBV2 and TRBJ1-6; 7 bases align to TRBD1. Germline V gene sequence: CDR1 SNHLY, CDR2 FYNNEI. V trimming: 5 bases; J trimming: 10 bases; junction bases outside the gene matches: 5. The CDR3 loop spans 13 amino acids. CDR3 DNA: TGTGCCAGCAGTAGGGACAGCAGATCACCCCTCCACTTT. It codes for CASSRDSRSPLHF.